Included here is one TCR beta chain sequence, with context. This sample was included in a study of blood T cell repertoires in COVID-19. Sequencing was performed with immunoSEQ multiplex PCR; in TCRdb, only in-frame clones are kept and a portion is missing. The table includes about 130,000 clones, over 75% detected once. Losses at the gene ends were 6 bases for V and 5 bases for J; bases not matched to a gene: 17. The length of the CDR3 is 19 residues. Germline lookup yields CDR1 SGHVS and CDR2 FQNEAQ. Sequenced: peripheral blood. The V gene is TRBV7-8, the J gene TRBJ2-2; 11 bases line up with TRBD2. The sequence was obtained from a man older than 75 with active or convalescent COVID-19. CDR3 amino acids: CASSRIPASGRQGTGELFF. The CDR3 DNA is TGTGCCAGCAGTCGTATTCCGGCTAGCGGGAGGCAAGGAACCGGGGAGCTGTTTTTT.